The 18 T cell receptor beta chains below all came from one sample that was sequenced in a study of T cell responses to AZD1222 COVID-19 vaccine. Repertoires were generated with immunoSEQ multiplex PCR, while TCRdb's copy carries only in-frame clones and drops some. The repertoire holds about 45,000 clones, over 80% seen once, with over 15% in the top ten. The specimen comprised peripheral blood, sampled 28 days after the second AZD1222 dose. All receptors come from an adult who received the AZD1222 COVID-19 vaccine.

V and J are TRBV28 and TRBJ1-3; D gene unclear. The CDR3 totals 13 residues. Trimming cost V 9 bases and J 8 bases, with 17 bases left between them. Germline V CDR1 and CDR2: MDHEN, SYDVKM. In nucleotides, the CDR3 is TGTGCCAGTGGGCAAGAGGTAGGATACACCATATATTTT. Translation: CASGQEVGYTIYF.

The V gene is TRBV28, the J gene TRBJ1-5, with a weak D call TRBD1 (6 bases). Trimming took off 7 bases at V and 2 bases at J, with 12 bases between the two ends. Germline V CDR1 and CDR2: MDHEN, SYDVKM. The CDR3 extends over 14 amino acids. In DNA, the CDR3 is TGTGCCAGCAAACAGGGCACGGGCAATCAGCCCCAGCATTTT. Its protein product is CASKQGTGNQPQHF.

The chain carries TRBV5-1 and TRBJ1-1, with a weak D call TRBD1 (6 bases). Between the trimmed V and J ends, which lost 0 bases and 4 bases, there was a span of 16 bases. The CDR3 is 16 residues long. CDR1 and CDR2 from the germline V gene are SGHRS and YFSETQ. CDR3 protein: CASSLDPQGGSTEAFF. DNA of the CDR3: TGCGCCAGCAGCTTGGACCCACAGGGTGGGAGCACTGAAGCTTTCTTT.

This chain connects TRBV6-1 to TRBJ2-3; TRBD1 aligns across 7 bases. The CDR3 has 17 residues. The V gene's germline CDR1 is MNHNS and CDR2 SASEGT. Unmatched junction bases numbered 9, after V lost 1 base and J lost 2 bases. CDR3 loop: CASSEEGAWGLTDTQYF. CDR3 sequence (DNA): TGTGCCAGCAGTGAAGAGGGGGCCTGGGGGCTCACAGATACGCAGTATTTT.

In this sample, this clone turned up once. V gene TRBV5-1 combines with J gene TRBJ2-1; D possibly corresponds to TRBD1 (5 bases). Germline lookup yields CDR1 SGHRS and CDR2 YFSETQ. This CDR3 contains 14 residues. The V end was cut by 0 bases, the J end by 7 bases, with 11 bases between. This CDR3 reads CASSLGGRANEQFF. The CDR3 DNA reads as TGCGCCAGCAGCTTGGGGGGCAGGGCGAATGAGCAGTTCTTC.

The chain carries TRBV6-5 and TRBJ2-1; TRBD1 matches 10 bases. There are 14 residues in the CDR3. Germline V gene lookup returns CDR1 MNHEY and CDR2 SVGAGI. Trimming cost V 5 bases and J 5 bases; bases outside gene matches: 3. CDR3 sequence (DNA): TGTGCCAGCAGTCAGGACAGGGGGAACAATGAGCAGTTCTTC. Translated: CASSQDRGNNEQFF.

This sequence joins TRBV29-1 and TRBJ1-4; D possibly corresponds to TRBD1 (5 bases). This CDR3 region has 14 residues. Germline V lookup: CDR1 SQVTM, CDR2 ANQGSEA. V lost 4 bases and J lost 4, with 13 bases in between. Here the CDR3 reads CSVGTGPNNEKLFF. CDR3 DNA: TGCAGCGTTGGAACAGGCCCTAATAATGAAAAACTGTTTTTT.

This rearrangement joins TRBV15 to TRBJ2-2, with 8 bases matching TRBD1. The CDR3 spans 16 residues. The V and J ends lost 1 base and 9 bases, in that order; junction bases with no gene match: 10. The germline CDR1 and CDR2 sequences are LNHNV and YYDKDF (reference sequence). The CDR3 here is CATSRVQGVITRELFF. CDR3 DNA: TGTGCCACCAGCAGAGTACAGGGGGTGATAACCCGGGAGCTGTTTTTT.

CDR3 sequence (DNA): TGTGCCAGCAGTGAAGGCGGACCTAACTATGGCTACACCTTC. Its protein is CASSEGGPNYGYTF. The V gene is TRBV6-1, the J gene TRBJ1-2; D unresolved. This CDR3 is built from 14 residues. Trimming left V 1 base short and J 0 bases short, with 6 bases between. Germline values: CDR1 MNHNS, CDR2 SASEGT.

J is TRBJ2-5 and V is TRBV7-3; 10 bases align to TRBD1. Per germline, CDR1 SGHTA and CDR2 FQGTGA. The CDR3 has 15 amino acids. V dropped 5 bases and J dropped 4; count of bases not matched to a gene: 7. CDR3 protein: CASSLRTGGIETQYF. CDR3 nucleotide sequence: TGTGCCAGCAGCCTTAGGACAGGGGGTATAGAGACCCAGTACTTC.

V usage is TRBV18 and J usage is TRBJ1-4, with D possibly being TRBD1 (5 bases). The CDR3 has 15 residues. With 6 bases removed from V and 5 bases from J, the gap between germline ends came to 16 bases. Germline loops: CDR1 KGHSH, CDR2 LQKENI. The CDR3 DNA reads TGTGCCAGCTCTCGGGACGACCTCCTCAATGAAAAACTGTTTTTT. Amino acid sequence: CASSRDDLLNEKLFF.

V is TRBV4-2 and J is TRBJ1-2; D gene unclear. Per germline, CDR1 LGHNA and CDR2 YNFKEQ. This CDR3 comprises 16 residues. Trimming pared 4 bases from V and 3 bases from J, leaving 18 bases between. The DNA of the CDR3 is TGTGCCAGCAGCCCACTAGGTTCGCAGGCAGACTATGGCTACACCTTC. Translation: CASSPLGSQADYGYTF.

V gene TRBV6-5 combines with J gene TRBJ1-1; TRBD1 aligns across 10 bases. CDR3 length: 13 amino acids. Germline V gives CDR1 MNHEY, CDR2 SVGAGI. Trimming cost V 6 bases and J 8 bases; bases outside gene matches: 6. CDR3: CASSPGQGREAFF. DNA for the CDR3: TGTGCCAGCAGCCCGGGACAGGGGAGAGAAGCTTTCTTT.

The count of this clone is one. This chain links TRBV28 with TRBJ1-1, with unresolved D. Germline CDR1 is MDHEN and CDR2 is SYDVKM. This CDR3 has 11 amino acids. V was pared by 3 bases and J by 11 bases, with 10 bases between. CDR3 in amino acids: CASSFPEMAFF. As DNA, the CDR3 is TGTGCCAGCAGTTTTCCTGAGATGGCTTTCTTT.

The rearrangement joins TRBV18 to TRBJ2-5; D uncertain. The CDR3 contains 13 residues. Germline CDR1 is KGHSH and CDR2 is LQKENI. Trimming cost V 2 bases and J 3 bases, with 7 bases left between them. For the CDR3, the DNA is TGTGCCAGCTCACCAGAGAGGAAAGAGACCCAGTACTTC. As protein: CASSPERKETQYF.

This clone showed up just once. The chain has TRBV20-1 and TRBJ2-7; TRBD1 aligns across 9 bases. Trimming removed 4 bases from V and 7 bases from J; junction bases left unmatched: 2. Germline loops: CDR1 DFQATT, CDR2 SNEGSKA (reference sequence). CDR3 length: 11 amino acids. CDR3 amino acids: CSATDRGEQYF. CDR3 coding DNA: TGCAGTGCTACGGACAGGGGAGAGCAGTACTTC.

This clone was seen more than once but under ten times. This chain joins TRBV23-1 and TRBJ1-2; D is possibly TRBD1 (5 bases). TRBV23-1 is an ORF, and what it does is uncertain. V lost 7 bases to trimming and J lost 4 bases, with 22 bases between them. The CDR3 spans 16 residues. This CDR3 is CASTRGQGLILYGYTF. The CDR3 DNA is TGCGCCAGCACCCGCGGCCAGGGCCTCATTCTCTATGGCTACACCTTC.

This clone was seen a few times. The chain is built from TRBV10-3 and TRBJ2-7, with D uncertain. V lost 10 bases and J 7 bases, leaving 14 bases between the germline ends. CDR1 is ENHRY and CDR2 is SYGVKD in the germline V gene. CDR3 length: 11 amino acids. The CDR3 DNA sequence: TGTGCCACCCGCGATGTAGGGGAGCAGTACTTC. Its protein is CATRDVGEQYF.